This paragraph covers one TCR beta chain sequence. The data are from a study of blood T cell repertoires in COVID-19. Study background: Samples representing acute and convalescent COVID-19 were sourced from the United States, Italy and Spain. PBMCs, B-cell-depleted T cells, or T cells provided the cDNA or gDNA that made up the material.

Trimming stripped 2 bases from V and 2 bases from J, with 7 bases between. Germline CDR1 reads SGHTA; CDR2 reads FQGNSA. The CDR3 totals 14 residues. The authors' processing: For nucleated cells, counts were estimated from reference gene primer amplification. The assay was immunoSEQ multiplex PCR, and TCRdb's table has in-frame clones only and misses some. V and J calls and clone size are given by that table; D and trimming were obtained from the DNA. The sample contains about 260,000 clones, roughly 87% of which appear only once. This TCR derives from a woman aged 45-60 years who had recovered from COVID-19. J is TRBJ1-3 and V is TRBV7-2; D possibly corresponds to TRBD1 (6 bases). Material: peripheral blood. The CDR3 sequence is CASSLNRAGNTIYF. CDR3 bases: TGTGCCAGCAGCTTAAACAGGGCTGGAAACACCATATATTTT.